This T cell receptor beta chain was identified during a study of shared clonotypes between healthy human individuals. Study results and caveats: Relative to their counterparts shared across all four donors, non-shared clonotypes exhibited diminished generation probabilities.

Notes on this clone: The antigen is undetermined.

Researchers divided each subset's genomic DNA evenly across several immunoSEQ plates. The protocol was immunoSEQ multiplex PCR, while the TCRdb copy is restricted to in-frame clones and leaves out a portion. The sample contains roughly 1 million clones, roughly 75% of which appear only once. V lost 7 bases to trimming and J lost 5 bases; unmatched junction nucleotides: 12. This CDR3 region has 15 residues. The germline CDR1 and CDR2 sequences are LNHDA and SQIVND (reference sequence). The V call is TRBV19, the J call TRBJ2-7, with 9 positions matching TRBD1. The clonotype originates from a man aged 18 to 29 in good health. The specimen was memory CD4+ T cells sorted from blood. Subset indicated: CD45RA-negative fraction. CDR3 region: CASTETGGSENEQYF. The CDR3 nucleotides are TGTGCCAGTACCGAGACAGGGGGGAGTGAAAACGAGCAGTACTTC.